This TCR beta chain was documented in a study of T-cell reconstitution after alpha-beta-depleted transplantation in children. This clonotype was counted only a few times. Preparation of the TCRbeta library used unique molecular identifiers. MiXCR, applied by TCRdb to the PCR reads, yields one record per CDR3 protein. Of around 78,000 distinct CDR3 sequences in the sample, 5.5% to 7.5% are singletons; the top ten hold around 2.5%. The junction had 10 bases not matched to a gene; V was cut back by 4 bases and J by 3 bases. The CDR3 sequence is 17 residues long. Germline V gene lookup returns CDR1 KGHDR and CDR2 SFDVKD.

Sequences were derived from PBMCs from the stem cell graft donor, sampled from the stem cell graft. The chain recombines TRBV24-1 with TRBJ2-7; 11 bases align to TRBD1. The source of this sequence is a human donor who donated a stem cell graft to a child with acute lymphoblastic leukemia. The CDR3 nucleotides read TGTGCCACCAGTGACCCCCACCCGGGACAGGGGGGCTACGAGCAGTACTTC. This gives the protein CATSDPHPGQGGYEQYF.